This T cell receptor beta chain derives from a study of blood T cell repertoires in COVID-19. About the study: COVID-19 samples from acute and convalescent phases originated in the United States, Italy and Spain. The analysed material was cDNA or gDNA that came from T cells, B-cell-depleted T cells, or PBMCs.

In the authors' methods: Estimates of nucleated cell counts were drawn from the amplification of reference gene primers. This table comes from immunoSEQ multiplex PCR, and its TCRdb copy is limited to in-frame clones, with some not included. V, J and clone size derive from that table, while D and trimming were established from the DNA sequence. The sample carries approximately 140,000 clones, roughly 80% recorded once. This clone has a single count. V was clipped by 4 bases and J by 3 bases, with 13 bases between them. Germline CDR1 is KGHSH and CDR2 is LQKENI. The CDR3 runs 15 residues. The receptor comes from a human donor with acute or convalescent COVID-19. The donor label of this sample is uncertain. The gene calls are TRBV18 and TRBJ1-3, with D possibly being TRBD1 (5 bases). The sequencing input was peripheral blood. The CDR3 coding sequence is TGTGCCAGCTCACTTCCCGGCAGGGATGGAAACACCATATATTTT. Translated, it gives CASSLPGRDGNTIYF.